This T cell receptor (beta chain) was observed in a study of a mutant IDH1 vaccine in newly diagnosed glioma. Sequencing used immunoSEQ multiplex PCR; TCRdb keeps in-frame clones, though not all of them. The table shows roughly 86,000 clones, with 75% to 85% occurring only once. As to time point: week 47, end of study. Doses consisted of 300 ug of mutant IDH1 20-mer peptide each, paired with topical imiquimod. Germline lookup yields CDR1 KGHSH and CDR2 LQKENI. Trimming shortened V by 4 bases and J by 0 bases, and 10 bases separated the two germline ends. The CDR3 spans 15 residues. For this clone: Its antigen is unknown.

Sequencing was performed on PBMCs, taken from a glioma patient whose treatment included an IDH1 peptide vaccine. The sequence derives from a man in his forties with glioma. The chain combines TRBV18 with TRBJ2-4; D is unclear. CDR3 loop: CASSRSNAAKNIQYF. CDR3 coding DNA: TGTGCCAGCTCACGATCAAACGCAGCCAAAAACATTCAGTACTTC.